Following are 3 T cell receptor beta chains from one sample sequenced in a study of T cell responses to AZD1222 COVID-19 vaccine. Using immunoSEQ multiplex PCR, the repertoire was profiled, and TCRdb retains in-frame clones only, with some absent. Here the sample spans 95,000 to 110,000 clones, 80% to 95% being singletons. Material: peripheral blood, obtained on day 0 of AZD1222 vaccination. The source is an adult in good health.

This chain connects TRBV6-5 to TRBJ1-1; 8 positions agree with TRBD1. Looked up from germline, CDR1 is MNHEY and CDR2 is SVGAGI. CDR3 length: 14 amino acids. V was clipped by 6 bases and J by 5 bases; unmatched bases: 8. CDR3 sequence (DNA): TGTGCCAGCAGCATTACAGGGGGAGGAACTGAAGCTTTCTTT. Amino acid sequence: CASSITGGGTEAFF.

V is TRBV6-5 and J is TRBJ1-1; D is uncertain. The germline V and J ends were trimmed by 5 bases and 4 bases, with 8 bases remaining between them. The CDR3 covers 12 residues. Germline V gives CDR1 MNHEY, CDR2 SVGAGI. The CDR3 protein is CASSRTFTEAFF. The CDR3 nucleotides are TGTGCCAGCAGTCGGACGTTCACTGAAGCTTTCTTT.

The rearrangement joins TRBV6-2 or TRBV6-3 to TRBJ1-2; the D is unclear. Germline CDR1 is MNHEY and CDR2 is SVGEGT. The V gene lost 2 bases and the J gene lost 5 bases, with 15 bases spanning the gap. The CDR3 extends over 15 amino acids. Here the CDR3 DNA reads TGTGCCAGCAGTTACCAGGCCCACAGATCTTATGGCTACACCTTC. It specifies CASSYQAHRSYGYTF.